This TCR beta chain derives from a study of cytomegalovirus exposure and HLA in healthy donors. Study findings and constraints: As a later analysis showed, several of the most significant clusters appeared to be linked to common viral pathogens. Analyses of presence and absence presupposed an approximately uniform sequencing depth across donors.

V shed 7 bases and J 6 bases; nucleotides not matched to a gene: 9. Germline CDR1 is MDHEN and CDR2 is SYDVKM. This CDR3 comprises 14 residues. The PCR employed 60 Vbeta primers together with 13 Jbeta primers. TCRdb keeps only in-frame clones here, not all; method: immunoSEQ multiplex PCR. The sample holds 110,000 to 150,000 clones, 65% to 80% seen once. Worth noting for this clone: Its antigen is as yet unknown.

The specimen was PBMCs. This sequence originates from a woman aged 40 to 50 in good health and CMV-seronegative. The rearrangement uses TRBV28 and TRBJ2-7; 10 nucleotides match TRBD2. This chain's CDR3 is CASTIGLAGAEQYF. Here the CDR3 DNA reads TGTGCCAGCACCATTGGGCTAGCGGGAGCCGAGCAGTACTTC.